This T cell receptor beta chain was recorded in a study of blood T cell repertoires in COVID-19. Original data processing: It was from reference gene primer amplification that nucleated cell counts were estimated. Sequencing was performed with immunoSEQ multiplex PCR; in TCRdb, only in-frame clones are kept and a portion is missing. V and J calls and clone size come straight from that table; D and trimming were deduced from the DNA. The repertoire holds around 250,000 clones, with 75% to 85% as singletons. The V and J ends lost 0 bases and 4 bases, in that order; junction bases with no gene match: 6. The CDR3 is made up of 16 amino acids. Germline CDR1 reads SGHRS; CDR2 reads YFSETQ.

The sample was peripheral blood. The J gene is TRBJ2-3, the V gene TRBV5-1; TRBD1 aligns across 9 bases. This TCR was recovered from a man in his fifties with active or convalescent COVID-19. CDR3 loop: CASSLAGTGRSDTQYF. The CDR3 region has the DNA TGCGCCAGCAGCTTGGCTGGGACAGGGAGGTCAGATACGCAGTATTTT.